This TCR beta chain was sequenced in a study of T-cell reconstitution after alpha-beta-depleted transplantation in children. A TCRbeta library incorporating unique molecular identifiers was prepared. TCRdb re-derived calls from the PCR reads in MiXCR, one entry per CDR3 protein. This table holds 150,000 to 250,000 distinct CDR3 sequences, roughly 15% found once. Many counts were recorded for this clonotype. This CDR3 has 15 amino acids. J lost 6 bases, V lost 5 bases, and 6 bases had no gene match. The chain couples TRBV12-3 or TRBV12-4 to TRBJ2-3, with 12 positions matching TRBD2. This clonotype originated in a human donor who donated a stem cell graft to a child with acute lymphoblastic leukemia. The sequencing here drew on PBMCs from the stem cell graft donor, taken from the stem cell graft. DNA for the CDR3: TGTGCCAGCAGTCCTCGACTAGCGGGAGAGGATACGCAGTATTTT. Protein: CASSPRLAGEDTQYF.